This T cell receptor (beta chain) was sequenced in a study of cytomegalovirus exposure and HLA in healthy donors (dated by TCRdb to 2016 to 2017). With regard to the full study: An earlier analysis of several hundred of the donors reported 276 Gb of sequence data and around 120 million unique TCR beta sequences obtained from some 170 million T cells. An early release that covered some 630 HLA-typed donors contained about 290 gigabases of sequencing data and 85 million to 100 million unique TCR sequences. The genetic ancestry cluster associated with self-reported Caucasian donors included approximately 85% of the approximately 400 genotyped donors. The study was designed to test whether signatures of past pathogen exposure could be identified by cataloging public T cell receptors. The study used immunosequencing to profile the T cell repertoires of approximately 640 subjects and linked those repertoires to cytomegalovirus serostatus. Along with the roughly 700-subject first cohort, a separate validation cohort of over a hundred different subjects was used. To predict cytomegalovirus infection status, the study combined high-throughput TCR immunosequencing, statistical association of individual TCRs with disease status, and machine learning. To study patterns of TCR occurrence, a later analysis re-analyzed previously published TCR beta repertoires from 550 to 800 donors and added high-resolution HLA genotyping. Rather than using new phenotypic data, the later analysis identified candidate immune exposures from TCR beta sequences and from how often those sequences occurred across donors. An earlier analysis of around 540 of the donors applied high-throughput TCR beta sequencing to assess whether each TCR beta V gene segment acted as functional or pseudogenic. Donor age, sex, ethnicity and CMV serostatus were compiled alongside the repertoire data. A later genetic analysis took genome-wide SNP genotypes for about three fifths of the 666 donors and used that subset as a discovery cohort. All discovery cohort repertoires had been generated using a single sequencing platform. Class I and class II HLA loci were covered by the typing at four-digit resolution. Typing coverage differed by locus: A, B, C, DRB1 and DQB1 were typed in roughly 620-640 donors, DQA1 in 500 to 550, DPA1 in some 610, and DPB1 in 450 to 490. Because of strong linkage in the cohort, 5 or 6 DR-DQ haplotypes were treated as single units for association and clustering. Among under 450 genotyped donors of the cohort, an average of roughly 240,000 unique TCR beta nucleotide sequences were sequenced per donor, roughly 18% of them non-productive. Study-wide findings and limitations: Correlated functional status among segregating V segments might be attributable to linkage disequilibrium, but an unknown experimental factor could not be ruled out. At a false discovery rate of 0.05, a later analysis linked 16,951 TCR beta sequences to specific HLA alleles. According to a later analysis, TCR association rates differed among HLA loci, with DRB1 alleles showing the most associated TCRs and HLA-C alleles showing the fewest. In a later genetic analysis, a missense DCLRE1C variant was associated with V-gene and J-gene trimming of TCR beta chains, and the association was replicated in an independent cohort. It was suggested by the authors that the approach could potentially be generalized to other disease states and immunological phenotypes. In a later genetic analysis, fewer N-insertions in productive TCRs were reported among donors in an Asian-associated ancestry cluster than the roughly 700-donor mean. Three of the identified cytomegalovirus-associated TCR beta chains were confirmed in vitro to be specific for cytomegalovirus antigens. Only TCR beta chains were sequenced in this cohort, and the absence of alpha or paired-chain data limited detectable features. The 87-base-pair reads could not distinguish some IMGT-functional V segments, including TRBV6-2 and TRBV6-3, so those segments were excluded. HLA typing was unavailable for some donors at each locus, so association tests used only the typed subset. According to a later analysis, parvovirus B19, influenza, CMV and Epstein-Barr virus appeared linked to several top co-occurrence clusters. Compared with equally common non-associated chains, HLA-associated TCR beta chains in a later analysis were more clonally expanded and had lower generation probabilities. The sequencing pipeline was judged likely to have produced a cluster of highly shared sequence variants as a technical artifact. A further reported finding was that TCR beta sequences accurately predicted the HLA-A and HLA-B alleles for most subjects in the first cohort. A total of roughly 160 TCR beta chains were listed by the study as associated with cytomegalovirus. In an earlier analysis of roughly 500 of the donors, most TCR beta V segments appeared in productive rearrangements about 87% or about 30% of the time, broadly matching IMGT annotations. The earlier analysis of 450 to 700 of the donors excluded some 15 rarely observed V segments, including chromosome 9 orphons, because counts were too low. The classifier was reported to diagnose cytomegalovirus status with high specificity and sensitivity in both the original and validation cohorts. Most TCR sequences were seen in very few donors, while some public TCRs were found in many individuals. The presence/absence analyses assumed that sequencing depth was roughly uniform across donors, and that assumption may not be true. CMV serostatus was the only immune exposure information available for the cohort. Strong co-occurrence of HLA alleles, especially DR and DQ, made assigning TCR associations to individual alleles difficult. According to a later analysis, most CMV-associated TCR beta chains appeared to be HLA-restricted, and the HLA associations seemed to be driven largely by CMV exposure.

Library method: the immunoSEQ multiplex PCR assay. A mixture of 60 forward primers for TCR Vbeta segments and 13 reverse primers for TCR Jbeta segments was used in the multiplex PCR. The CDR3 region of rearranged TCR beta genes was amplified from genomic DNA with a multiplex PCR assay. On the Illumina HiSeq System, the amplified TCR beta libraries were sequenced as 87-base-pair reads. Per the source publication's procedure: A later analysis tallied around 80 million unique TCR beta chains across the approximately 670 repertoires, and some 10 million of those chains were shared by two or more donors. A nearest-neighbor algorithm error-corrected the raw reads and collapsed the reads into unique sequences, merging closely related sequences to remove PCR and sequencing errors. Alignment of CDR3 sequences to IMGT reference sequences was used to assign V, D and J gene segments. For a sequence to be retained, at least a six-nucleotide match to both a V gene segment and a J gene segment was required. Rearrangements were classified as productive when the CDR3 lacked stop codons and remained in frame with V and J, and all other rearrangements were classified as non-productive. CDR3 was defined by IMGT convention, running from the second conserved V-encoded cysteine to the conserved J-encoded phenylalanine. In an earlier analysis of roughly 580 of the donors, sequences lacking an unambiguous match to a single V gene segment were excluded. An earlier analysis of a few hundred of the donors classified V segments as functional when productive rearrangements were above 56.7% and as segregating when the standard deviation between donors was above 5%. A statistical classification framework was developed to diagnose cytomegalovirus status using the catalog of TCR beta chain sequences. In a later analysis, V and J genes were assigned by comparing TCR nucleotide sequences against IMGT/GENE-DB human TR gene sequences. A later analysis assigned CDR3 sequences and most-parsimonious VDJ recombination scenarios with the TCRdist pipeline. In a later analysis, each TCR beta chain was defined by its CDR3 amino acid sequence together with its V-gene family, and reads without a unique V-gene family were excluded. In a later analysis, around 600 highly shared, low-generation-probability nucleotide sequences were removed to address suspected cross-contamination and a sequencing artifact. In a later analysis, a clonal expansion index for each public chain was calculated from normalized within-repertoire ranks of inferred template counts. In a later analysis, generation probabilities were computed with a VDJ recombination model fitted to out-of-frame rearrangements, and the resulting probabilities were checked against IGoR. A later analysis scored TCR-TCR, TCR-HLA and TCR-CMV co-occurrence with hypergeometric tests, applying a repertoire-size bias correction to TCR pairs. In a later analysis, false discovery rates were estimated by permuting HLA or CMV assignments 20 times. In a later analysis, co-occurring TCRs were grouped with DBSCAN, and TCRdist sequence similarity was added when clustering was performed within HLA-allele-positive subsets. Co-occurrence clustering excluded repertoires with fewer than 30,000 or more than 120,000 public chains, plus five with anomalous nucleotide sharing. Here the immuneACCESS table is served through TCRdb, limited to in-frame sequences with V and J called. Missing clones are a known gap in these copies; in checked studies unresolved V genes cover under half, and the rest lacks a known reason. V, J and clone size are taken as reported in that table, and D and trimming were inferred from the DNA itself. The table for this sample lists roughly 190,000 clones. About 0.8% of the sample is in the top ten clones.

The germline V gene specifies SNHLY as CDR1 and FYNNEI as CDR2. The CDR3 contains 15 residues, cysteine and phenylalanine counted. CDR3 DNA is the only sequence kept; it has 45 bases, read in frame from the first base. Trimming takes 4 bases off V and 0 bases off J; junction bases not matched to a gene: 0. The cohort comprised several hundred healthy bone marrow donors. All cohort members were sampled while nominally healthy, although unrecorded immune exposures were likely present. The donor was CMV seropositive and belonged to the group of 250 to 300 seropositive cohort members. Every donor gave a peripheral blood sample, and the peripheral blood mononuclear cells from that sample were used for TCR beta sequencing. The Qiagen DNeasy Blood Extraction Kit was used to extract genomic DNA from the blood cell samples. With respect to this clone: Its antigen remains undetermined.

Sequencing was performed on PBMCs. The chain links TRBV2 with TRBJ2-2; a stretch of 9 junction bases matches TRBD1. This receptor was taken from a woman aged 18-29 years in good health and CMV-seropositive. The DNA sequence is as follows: TGTGCCAGCAGTGGGACAGGGGCGAACACCGGGGAGCTGTTTTTT. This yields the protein CASSGTGANTGELFF.